This note documents a single T cell receptor (beta chain) sequence. The memory gate held CD4+ cells that were not CD45RA+CCR7+CD95- naive cells, over 95% pure. Sorted cells lacked CD8+, CD14+, CD16+, CD56+, CD19+ and CD25-bright cells. This sample is part of a study of human CD4 T cells and Enterobacteriaceae. V shed 5 bases and J shed 0 bases, with 8 bases lying between them. Germline lookup yields CDR1 MNHNY and CDR2 SVGAGI (reference sequence). This CDR3 is built from 14 residues. The assay was immunoSEQ multiplex PCR, and TCRdb's table has in-frame clones only and misses some. The sample yields some 30,000 clones, roughly 79% seen once.

The chain is built from TRBV6-6 and TRBJ1-5, with D unclear. Sequenced material: memory CD4+ T cells from blood. This TCR came from a human donor in good health. The CDR3 nucleotides are TGTGCCAGCAGTCCTATAGATAGCAATCAGCCCCAGCATTTT. It translates to CASSPIDSNQPQHF.